These 3 T cell receptor beta chains came from one sample sequenced in a study of PD-1 blockade in classical Hodgkin lymphoma. Every patient had relapsed following autologous stem cell transplantation, and cohorts differed in brentuximab vedotin exposure. The method was immunoSEQ multiplex PCR; TCRdb's version includes in-frame clones alone and lacks a portion of them. The data show about 46,000 clones, over 60% seen once. Sequencing was performed on peripheral blood mononuclear cells (PBMCs), taken before the second cycle of nivolumab. These receptors originate from a human donor with classical Hodgkin lymphoma.

This sequence joins TRBV11-2 and TRBJ1-1, with D unclear. The CDR3 length is 15 residues. Looked up from germline, CDR1 is SGHAT and CDR2 is FQNNGV. The V and J ends lost 0 bases and 0 bases respectively, with 8 bases between them. CDR3 nucleotides: TGTGCCAGCAGCTTAGAAGGCAGCCTGAACACTGAAGCTTTCTTT. Translating it yields CASSLEGSLNTEAFF.

This clone was recorded a few times. The V and J genes are TRBV7-6 and TRBJ1-2; TRBD1 aligns across 8 bases. The CDR3 loop spans 14 amino acids. J was trimmed by 3 bases and V by 5 bases; bases with no gene match: 5. Germline V gene data show CDR1 as SGHVS and CDR2 as FNYEAQ. The CDR3 sequence: CASSRTGNDYGYTF. As DNA, the CDR3 is TGTGCCAGCAGCCGGACAGGGAACGACTATGGCTACACCTTC. The full variable domain, its missing parts supplied by reference TRBV7-6 and TRBJ1-2, is GAGVSQSPRYKVTKRGQDVALRCDPISGHVSLYWYRQALGQGPEFLTYFNYEAQQDKSGLPNDRFSAERPEGSISTLTIQRTEQRDSAMYRCASSRTGNDYGYTFGSGTRLTVV.

The chain employs TRBV28 and TRBJ1-1; no clear D gene. CDR1 and CDR2 (germline): MDHEN, SYDVKM. There are 12 residues in the CDR3. The V gene lost 2 bases and the J gene lost 11 bases, with 12 bases spanning the gap. CDR3 sequence: CASSLTVEWAFF. DNA for the CDR3: TGTGCCAGCAGTTTAACTGTGGAATGGGCTTTCTTT.